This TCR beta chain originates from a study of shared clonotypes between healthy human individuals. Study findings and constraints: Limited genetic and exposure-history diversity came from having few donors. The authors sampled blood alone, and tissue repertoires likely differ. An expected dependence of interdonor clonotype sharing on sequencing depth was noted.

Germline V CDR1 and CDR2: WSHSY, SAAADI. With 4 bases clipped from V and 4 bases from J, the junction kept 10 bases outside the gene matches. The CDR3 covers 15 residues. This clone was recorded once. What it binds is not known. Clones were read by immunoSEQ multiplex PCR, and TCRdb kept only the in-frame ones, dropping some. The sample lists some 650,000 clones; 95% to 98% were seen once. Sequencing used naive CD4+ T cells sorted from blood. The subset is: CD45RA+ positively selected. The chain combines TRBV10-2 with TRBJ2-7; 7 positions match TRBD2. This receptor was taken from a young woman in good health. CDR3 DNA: TGCGCCAGCAGTGTCTCGGAGCGGGGATTATACGAGCAGTACTTC. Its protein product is CASSVSERGLYEQYF.